These 25 T cell receptor beta chains were sequenced from one sample in a study of CD8+CD57+ T cells in acquired aplastic anemia. The sequenced patients had an expansion of CD8+CD57+ cells seen by flow cytometry. The use of genomic DNA as template underpinned the TCR beta VDJ and CDR3 profiling. TCRdb processed the reads anew with MiXCR; each CDR3 protein has one entry. The table records 150,000 to 200,000 distinct CDR3 sequences, more than 40% of them present only once. Sequenced input: sorted CD4+, CD8+, or CD8+CD57+ T cells (not recorded which) from PBMCs. These receptor sequences come from a human donor with aplastic anemia.

Comment on this clonotype: Given the absence of the conserved phenylalanine or tryptophan at the CDR3 end, a read error is likely. The limits of the CDR3 on the DNA are not certain, so only TCRdb's listed CDR3 is given. V usage is TRBV7-2 and J usage is TRBJ1-1. The length of the CDR3 is 8 amino acids, counting both ends. CDR1 is SGHTA and CDR2 is FQGNSA in the germline V gene. CDR3 sequence: CASSYVWL.

This clonotype showed up just once. CDR3 sequence reads: CATSDLRGGETQYF. For the CDR3, the DNA is TGTGCCACCAGTGATTTGAGGGGTGGAGAGACCCAGTACTTC. This chain connects TRBV24-1 to TRBJ2-5, with D perhaps TRBD1 (5 bases). The CDR3 contains 14 residues. Trimming left V 0 bases short and J 4 bases short, with 8 bases between. From germline, CDR1 is KGHDR and CDR2 SFDVKD.

About this clonotype itself: With a much larger clone just one base away, this may be a read error. CDR3: CASSFGGLVTKAFF. In DNA form, the CDR3 reads TGTGCCAGCAGTTTCGGGGGGCTGGTCACTAAAGCTTTCTTT. The genes are TRBV12-3 or TRBV12-4 and TRBJ1-1; tentatively, D is TRBD1 (6 bases). This CDR3 contains 14 residues.

The gene calls are TRBV20-1 and TRBJ2-3; TRBD1 matches at 8 bases. Germline V CDR1 and CDR2: DFQATT, SNEGSKA (reference sequence). V lost 3 bases, J lost 4 bases, and 9 bases stayed unmatched. This CDR3 has 15 amino acids. The CDR3 loop is CSASRGRGPSDTQYF. The CDR3 region has the DNA TGCAGTGCTAGTCGCGGCAGGGGGCCTTCAGATACGCAGTATTTT.

This clonotype was counted only a few times. V gene TRBV12-3 or TRBV12-4 combines with J gene TRBJ2-1; 14 nucleotides match TRBD2. The CDR3 consists of 19 residues. The V segment lost 2 bases and the J segment 7 bases; nucleotides outside the gene matches: 13. CDR3 loop: CASSLSGLRGLAGGNEQFF. DNA of the CDR3: TGTGCCAGCAGTTTATCTGGCTTAAGAGGACTAGCGGGAGGTAATGAGCAGTTCTTC.

This clonotype was seen at least ten times. A junction end diverges from the germline sequence, so it may reflect a read error. This chain joins TRBV5-1 and TRBJ2-3; perhaps TRBD1 as D (6 bases). Germline CDR1 is SGHRS and CDR2 is YFSETQ. CDR3 length equals 16 residues. The CDR3 protein is CASNLYATGSTDTQYF. The CDR3, as DNA: TGCGCCAGCAACTTGTATGCGACAGGCAGCACAGATACGCAGTATTTT.

This chain joins TRBV29-1 and TRBJ2-3; 11 nucleotides agree with TRBD2. Per the germline V gene, CDR1 is SQVTM and CDR2 is ANQGSEA. The V gene end was trimmed by 1 base and the J gene end by 4 bases; junction bases not matched to a gene: 10. This CDR3 is 17 amino acids long. CDR3 amino acids: CSVEGWASGRPSDTQYF. The CDR3 nucleotides read TGCAGCGTTGAAGGTTGGGCTAGCGGGAGGCCCTCAGATACGCAGTATTTT.

This chain uses TRBV28 with TRBJ2-7; a possible D gene is TRBD1 (5 bases). Germline CDR1 reads MDHEN; CDR2 reads SYDVKM. CDR3 length: 14 residues. Trimming left V 3 bases short and J 0 bases short, with 9 bases between. DNA for the CDR3: TGTGCCAGCAGTTTTGACAGAAGCTCCTACGAGCAGTACTTC. This gives the protein CASSFDRSSYEQYF. Variable domain in full (rest from reference TRBV28 and TRBJ2-7): DVKVTQSSRYLVKRTGEKVFLECVQDMDHENMFWYRQDPGLGLRLIYFSYDVKMKEKGDIPEGYSVSREKKERFSLILESASTNQTSMYLCASSFDRSSYEQYFGPGTRLTVT.

V and J are TRBV5-1 and TRBJ1-2, with D possibly TRBD1 on 5 matching bases. Trimming removed 3 bases from V and 0 bases from J, with 15 bases in between. This CDR3 has 16 amino acids. Per the germline V gene, CDR1 is SGHRS and CDR2 is YFSETQ. In DNA, the CDR3 is TGCGCCAGCAGCTACGTGCGGGGCGAAGCTAACTATGGCTACACCTTC. It is translated as CASSYVRGEANYGYTF.

V and J are TRBV9 and TRBJ2-7, with 9 bases that match TRBD2. The CDR3 totals 15 residues. Germline values: CDR1 SGDLS, CDR2 YYNGEE. The J segment lost 2 bases and the V segment lost 4 bases, leaving 7 bases of the junction unmatched. In nucleotides, the CDR3 is TGTGCCAGCAGCCCTATAGCGGGGGAAACCTACGAGCAGTACTTC. Protein product: CASSPIAGETYEQYF.

This clonotype came up a few times. V is TRBV27 and J is TRBJ2-2; D gene unclear. This CDR3 contains 12 residues. Germline loops: CDR1 MNHEY, CDR2 SMNVEV (reference sequence). With 5 bases removed from V and 6 bases from J, the gap between germline ends came to 7 bases. The CDR3 DNA follows: TGTGCCAGCAGTCAAGGCGCCGGGGAGCTGTTTTTT. Protein product: CASSQGAGELFF.

This clonotype appeared many times. V usage is TRBV3-1 and J usage is TRBJ1-2; no firm D call. Germline lookup yields CDR1 LGHDT and CDR2 YNNKEL (reference sequence). The V gene lost 1 base and the J gene lost 1 base, with 4 bases spanning the gap. The CDR3 has 13 amino acids. CDR3 sequence: CASSQAVNYGYTF. CDR3 in DNA: TGTGCCAGCAGCCAAGCGGTTAACTATGGCTACACCTTC. Complete variable domain (other parts from reference TRBV3-1 and TRBJ1-2): DTAVSQTPKYLVTQMGNDKSIKCEQNLGHDTMYWYKQDSKKFLKIMFSYNNKELIINETVPNRFSPKSPDKAHLNLHINSLELGDSAVYFCASSQAVNYGYTFGSGTRLTVV.

Of note for this clonotype: The CDR3 end shows no conserved phenylalanine or tryptophan, and so a read error is likely. The chain uses TRBV10-3 and TRBJ2-7; TRBD1 might be the D (6 bases). Germline V gene sequence: CDR1 ENHRY, CDR2 SYGVKD. CDR3 length: 15 residues. The CDR3 DNA reads as TGCGCCATCAGTGGCAAAGTTGACAGGACCTACGAGCAGTACCTC. This translates into CAISGKVDRTYEQYL.

The chain is built from TRBV7-9 and TRBJ2-2; D unclear. Looked up from germline, CDR1 is SEHNR and CDR2 is FQNEAQ (reference sequence). CDR3 length: 11 amino acids. Trimming removed 5 bases at V and 7 bases at J, with 5 bases between. As DNA, the CDR3 is TGTGCCAGCAGCCACAGCGGGGAGCTGTTTTTT. Its protein product is CASSHSGELFF.

This clonotype was recorded at least ten times. The chain employs TRBV9 and TRBJ1-2; D remains ambiguous. Germline CDR1 reads SGDLS; CDR2 reads YYNGEE. Trimming stripped 4 bases from V and 3 bases from J, with 19 bases between. This CDR3 is 16 amino acids long. The CDR3 loop reads CASSPRAEGAYYGYTF. DNA for the CDR3: TGTGCCAGCAGCCCAAGGGCGGAGGGAGCCTACTATGGCTACACCTTC.

J is TRBJ1-2 and V is TRBV10-3, with TRBD1 matching 10 bases. V shed 4 bases, J shed 8 bases, and the junction held 10 bases outside the gene matches. Germline V gives CDR1 ENHRY, CDR2 SYGVKD. The CDR3 extends over 15 amino acids. The DNA of the CDR3 is TGTGCCATCAGTGGACAGGGGGCGAAGTTGATCGGCTACACCTTC. Translation: CAISGQGAKLIGYTF.

The V gene is TRBV6-7, the J gene TRBJ2-5; TRBD1 matches 10 bases. TRBV6-7 is an ORF; its function is uncertain. V was clipped by 4 bases and J by 7 bases; unmatched bases: 3. The length of the CDR3 is 13 residues. Here the CDR3 DNA reads TGTGCCAGCAGTTGGACAGGGGGAGGGACCCAGTACTTC. Protein product: CASSWTGGGTQYF.

This clonotype appeared a few times. This chain links TRBV29-1 with TRBJ2-7; 8 bases align to TRBD2. With V trimmed by 0 bases and J by 3 bases, 13 bases remained unmatched. The germline CDR1 and CDR2 sequences are SQVTM and ANQGSEA. The CDR3 loop spans 17 amino acids. The CDR3 region has the DNA TGCAGCGTTGAAGAGCTGCTAGCGGGCCCATGCATCTACGAGCAGTACTTC. This sequence encodes CSVEELLAGPCIYEQYF.

This clonotype was counted a few times. This chain uses TRBV2 with TRBJ2-5, with no clear D. V was shortened by 8 bases and J by 4 bases, with 8 bases between the two germline ends. The V gene's germline CDR1 is SNHLY and CDR2 FYNNEI. This CDR3 spans 11 amino acids. The CDR3 here is CASASGETQYF. For the CDR3, the DNA is TGTGCCAGCGCCAGTGGAGAGACCCAGTACTTC.

The rearrangement joins TRBV10-3 to TRBJ2-1, with D uncertain. Germline-derived CDR1 and CDR2 are ENHRY and SYGVKD. CDR3 length equals 13 residues. V gave up 0 bases and J gave up 9 bases, with 9 bases separating them. The DNA for the CDR3 is TGTGCCATCAGTGAGTCCGGTGTCGGTGAGCAGTTCTTC. Amino acids: CAISESGVGEQFF.

The chain uses TRBV24-1 and TRBJ2-3; D may be TRBD1 or TRBD2 (5 bases each). V shed 11 bases and J shed 2 bases, with 13 bases lying between them. CDR1 is KGHDR and CDR2 is SFDVKD in the germline V gene. The length of the CDR3 is 13 residues. The CDR3 DNA reads TGTGCCAGCGGCCGGGGCGTCACAGATACGCAGTATTTT. This sequence encodes CASGRGVTDTQYF.

The table lists this clonotype with many counts. The chain employs TRBV13 and TRBJ1-4; D not certain. Germline-derived CDR1 and CDR2 are PRHDT and FYEKMQ (reference sequence). This CDR3 is 14 amino acids long. V was trimmed by 5 bases and J by 4 bases, leaving 11 bases between them. CDR3 region: CASSLRTVNEKLFF. The CDR3 coding sequence is TGTGCCAGCAGCCTCCGGACGGTTAATGAAAAACTGTTTTTT.

The chain links TRBV15 to TRBJ2-3; D is possibly TRBD2 (5 bases). The CDR3 covers 15 residues. CDR1 is LNHNV and CDR2 is YYDKDF in the germline V gene (reference sequence). Trimming cost V 9 bases and J 0 bases, with 16 bases left between them. Here the CDR3 reads CATVRELGSTDTQYF. The CDR3 nucleotides read TGTGCCACTGTACGGGAACTAGGTAGCACAGATACGCAGTATTTT.

This clonotype has a handful of counts. This chain connects TRBV7-3 to TRBJ2-1, with D perhaps given as TRBD1 or TRBD2 (6 bases each). Germline V lookup: CDR1 SGHTA, CDR2 FQGTGA. Trimming cost V 1 base and J 2 bases, with 9 bases left between them. The CDR3 totals 15 residues. The CDR3 sequence: CASSLRGAAYNEQFF. The CDR3 nucleotides read TGTGCCAGCAGCTTAAGGGGGGCAGCCTACAATGAGCAGTTCTTC.

This clonotype was detected ten times or more. The CDR3 here is CASSYGTGYYGYTF. The CDR3 DNA follows: TGTGCCAGCAGTTACGGGACAGGATACTATGGCTACACCTTC. The chain recombines TRBV6-5 with TRBJ1-2; TRBD1 agrees at 8 bases. CDR3 size: 14 residues. The ends lost 2 bases at V and 3 bases at J; junction bases unmatched: 2. Germline loops: CDR1 MNHEY, CDR2 SVGAGI.